This TCR beta chain was identified during a study of T cells in Graves' hyperthyroidism and ophthalmopathy. Researchers barred patients who had uncontrolled infection, other autoimmune disease, pregnancy or lactation. Extraction of PBMCs used more than 8.5 ml of fresh peripheral blood. This clonotype came up many times. This CDR3 spans 13 amino acids. Germline CDR1 is LNHDA and CDR2 is SQIVND (reference sequence). Trimming took 4 bases from V and 5 from J, leaving 11 bases between them. Amplification of TCR beta CDR3 regions was performed using RNA transcripts as template. HTBI primers were the set used in a first-round RT-PCR of the TCR CDR3. A single record per CDR3 protein comes from TCRdb applying MiXCR to the multiplex PCR reads. Found here are fewer than 450,000 distinct CDR3 sequences, approximately 17% of them singletons; the top ten hold 30% to 40%.

V is TRBV19 and J is TRBJ1-2; perhaps TRBD1 as D (5 bases). This clonotype was sampled from a woman in her 30s with Graves' hyperthyroidism that later progressed to Graves' ophthalmopathy. The sample consisted of blood. This CDR3 is CASSTTGLYGYTF. DNA for the CDR3: TGTGCCAGTAGTACCACAGGATTATATGGCTACACCTTC.